Each of the 9 T cell receptor beta chains below was sequenced from the same sample in a study of shared clonotypes between healthy human individuals. The data were produced by immunoSEQ multiplex PCR, yet TCRdb's version contains in-frame clones alone and is incomplete. The sample contains about 2.1 million clones, about 92% of which appear only once. Naive CD8 populations comprised CD45RO-negative cells positively selected for CCR7, excluding terminally differentiated effector memory CD45RA+ cells. Specimen: naive CD8+ T cells from PBMCs. These receptors all stem from a man aged 18 to 30 in good health. Some clones in this sample may be carry-over from other donors' samples.

The chain carries TRBV15 and TRBJ1-1; D is unresolved. The CDR3 covers 14 residues. Trimming shortened V by 0 bases and J by 1 base, and 6 bases separated the two germline ends. Germline values: CDR1 LNHNV, CDR2 YYDKDF (reference sequence). The CDR3 reads CATSRERTNTEAFF. In DNA form, the CDR3 reads TGTGCCACCAGCAGAGAACGGACGAACACTGAAGCTTTCTTT.

The rearrangement links TRBV19 to TRBJ2-7; D unresolved. V was trimmed by 3 bases and J by 6 bases, leaving 15 bases between them. Germline loops: CDR1 LNHDA, CDR2 SQIVND (reference sequence). The CDR3 covers 14 residues. The CDR3 protein is CASSMGSSLGEQYF. CDR3 coding DNA: TGTGCCAGTAGTATGGGCAGTAGCCTGGGCGAGCAGTACTTC.

The chain combines TRBV29-1 with TRBJ1-2; perhaps TRBD1 as D (6 bases). Germline-derived CDR1 and CDR2 are SQVTM and ANQGSEA. The CDR3 has 13 residues. Trimming left V 0 bases short and J 6 bases short, with 11 bases between. CDR3 in DNA: TGCAGCGTTGAAGACTCGACAGGTAATGGCTACACCTTC. It encodes CSVEDSTGNGYTF.

The chain has TRBV28 and TRBJ1-4, with unresolved D. The CDR3 consists of 14 residues. Germline CDR1 reads MDHEN; CDR2 reads SYDVKM. V was cut by 2 bases and J by 10 bases, with 14 bases left in between. The CDR3 region has the DNA TGTGCCAGCAGTTTAGGGTCCAACATTGGAAAACTGTTTTTT. Translated, it gives CASSLGSNIGKLFF.

The chain links TRBV9 to TRBJ2-3, with 7 bases identical to TRBD2. Germline-derived CDR1 and CDR2 are SGDLS and YYNGEE. With V trimmed by 3 bases and J by 0 bases, 13 bases remained unmatched. The CDR3 is 18 amino acids. The CDR3 region is CASSGGGDSGLSTDTQYF. CDR3 coding DNA: TGTGCCAGCAGCGGTGGGGGTGATAGCGGGCTCAGCACAGATACGCAGTATTTT.

The chain links TRBV27 to TRBJ2-1; D is perhaps TRBD1 (6 bases). The V end was cut by 8 bases, the J end by 6 bases, with 14 bases between. CDR1 and CDR2 (germline): MNHEY, SMNVEV (reference sequence). The CDR3 loop spans 13 amino acids. CDR3 protein: CASALARGNEQFF. As DNA, the CDR3 is TGTGCCAGCGCCCTGGCCAGGGGCAATGAGCAGTTCTTC.

V and J are TRBV6-1 and TRBJ2-1, with D tentatively TRBD2 (5 bases). CDR1 is MNHNS and CDR2 is SASEGT in the germline V gene. The CDR3 covers 14 residues. V was cut by 1 base and J by 6 bases, with 10 bases left in between. The CDR3 coding sequence is TGTGCCAGCAGTGAAGGGGGAGCAGGCAATGAGCAGTTCTTC. Translating gives CASSEGGAGNEQFF.

The rearrangement links TRBV7-9 to TRBJ1-1, with TRBD1 as a possible D gene (6 bases). V dropped 6 bases and J dropped 6 bases, with 17 bases sitting between them. The CDR3 spans 14 residues. Per the germline V gene, CDR1 is SEHNR and CDR2 is FQNEAQ (reference sequence). This CDR3 is CASRYGQNKPEAFF. The CDR3 region has the DNA TGTGCCAGCAGGTACGGACAGAATAAACCTGAAGCTTTCTTT.

This chain uses TRBV2 with TRBJ2-7; D may be TRBD1 (5 bases). The CDR3 has 14 residues. Germline V lookup: CDR1 SNHLY, CDR2 FYNNEI. Trimming took off 3 bases at V and 2 bases at J, with 11 bases between the two ends. Here the CDR3 reads CASSDKGWTYEQYF. CDR3 DNA sequence: TGTGCCAGCAGTGACAAGGGGTGGACCTACGAGCAGTACTTC.